Shown below are 3 T cell receptor beta chains from a single sample sequenced in a study of blood T cell repertoires in COVID-19. Sequencing used immunoSEQ multiplex PCR; TCRdb keeps in-frame clones, though not all of them. The profile shows about 120,000 clones, around 91% of them singletons. The sequencing input was peripheral blood. The receptors stem from an older woman with COVID-19, enrolled during active disease.

The chain links TRBV5-5 to TRBJ2-2, with D possibly matching TRBD2 (5 bases). Per germline, CDR1 SGHKS and CDR2 YYEKEE (reference sequence). The CDR3 extends over 15 amino acids. Trimming removed 6 bases from V and 3 bases from J, with 15 bases in between. CDR3 protein: CASTLEWGDTGELFF. In DNA form, the CDR3 reads TGTGCCAGCACCTTAGAATGGGGAGACACCGGGGAGCTGTTTTTT.

This clone appeared a single time. The chain uses TRBV7-2 and TRBJ1-5, with unresolved D. From germline, CDR1 is SGHTA and CDR2 FQGNSA. V was trimmed by 1 base and J by 4 bases, leaving 5 bases between them. The CDR3 has 13 amino acids. The CDR3 DNA is TGTGCCAGCAGCTTAGACGCGAATCAGCCCCAGCATTTT. Translated, it gives CASSLDANQPQHF.

This chain joins TRBV7-6 and TRBJ1-4; tentatively, D is TRBD1 (5 bases). V shed 1 base and J shed 12 bases, with 21 bases lying between them. Germline V gene data show CDR1 as SGHVS and CDR2 as FNYEAQ. The CDR3 length is 16 residues. The DNA for the CDR3 is TGTGCCAGCAGCTTAGGGGCAGATGTAGGCATGGGGCAACTGTTTTTT. Its translation: CASSLGADVGMGQLFF.